Presented here are 4 T cell receptor beta chains from one specimen sequenced in a study of CD8+ T cells in alopecia areata. Extracted RNA was reverse transcribed, and the resulting cDNA served as sequencing template. Assay used: immunoSEQ multiplex PCR; TCRdb lists only in-frame clones, some missing. The sample shows over 200,000 clones, about three fifths of them seen only once. Sequenced here: CD4+ T cells sorted from blood, sampled at week 0. The receptor set was obtained from a human donor with alopecia areata.

This clone appeared a few times. The CDR3 nucleotides are TGTGCCAGCTCACCCGAGCGGAGAAGATACAATGAGCAGTTCTTC. This sequence encodes CASSPERRRYNEQFF. The chain has TRBV18 and TRBJ2-1, with D perhaps matching TRBD2 (5 bases). Germline CDR1 is KGHSH and CDR2 is LQKENI. The CDR3 covers 15 residues. V was pared by 3 bases and J by 4 bases, with 13 bases between.

This clone appeared a few times. The V call is TRBV6-1, the J call TRBJ1-1; D remains ambiguous. V shed 5 bases and J shed 1 base, with 14 bases lying between them. The CDR3 covers 15 residues. The V gene's germline CDR1 is MNHNS and CDR2 SASEGT. The CDR3 coding sequence is TGTGCCAGCAGTTCCCCGTCTGGAGGGAACACTGAAGCTTTCTTT. Its protein product is CASSSPSGGNTEAFF.

The V call is TRBV30, the J call TRBJ2-1, with 8 bases that match TRBD1. Germline values: CDR1 GTSNPN, CDR2 SVGIG (reference sequence). After removal of 4 bases from V and 2 bases from J, the junction contained 1 base not matched to a gene. This CDR3 has 13 residues. This CDR3 is CAWNRGAYNEQFF. The CDR3, as DNA: TGTGCCTGGAACAGGGGGGCCTACAATGAGCAGTTCTTC.

The V and J genes are TRBV14 and TRBJ2-1, with 7 positions matching TRBD2. The CDR3 runs to 20 residues. Per germline, CDR1 SGHDN and CDR2 FVKESK. The V gene end was trimmed by 3 bases and the J gene end by 1 base; junction bases not matched to a gene: 18. This CDR3 is CASSHDSSFLRGRSYNEQFF. For the CDR3, the DNA is TGTGCCAGCAGCCACGACAGCAGTTTTCTCCGCGGGAGATCCTACAATGAGCAGTTCTTC.